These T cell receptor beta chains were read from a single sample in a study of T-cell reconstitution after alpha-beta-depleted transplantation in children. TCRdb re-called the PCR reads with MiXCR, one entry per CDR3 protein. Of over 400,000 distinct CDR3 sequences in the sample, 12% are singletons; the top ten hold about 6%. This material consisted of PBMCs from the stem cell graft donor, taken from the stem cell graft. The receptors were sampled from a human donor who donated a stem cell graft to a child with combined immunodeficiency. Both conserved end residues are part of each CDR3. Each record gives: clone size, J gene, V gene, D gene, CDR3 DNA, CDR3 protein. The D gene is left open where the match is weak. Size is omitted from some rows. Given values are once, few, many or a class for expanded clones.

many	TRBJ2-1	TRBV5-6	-	TGTGCCAGCATTCCACGCGGCTACAATGAGCAGTTCTTC	CASIPRGYNEQFF
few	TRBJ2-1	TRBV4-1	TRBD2	TGCGCCAGCAGCACGGGACTAGCGGGAAATGAGCAGTTCTTC	CASSTGLAGNEQFF
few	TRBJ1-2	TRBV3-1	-	TGTGCCAGCAGCCCCTGGTCGCGGGAATATGGCTACACCTTC	CASSPWSREYGYTF
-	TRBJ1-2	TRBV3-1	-	TGTGCCAGCAGCCTAGGTCTTCCAGACTATGGCTACACCTTC	CASSLGLPDYGYTF
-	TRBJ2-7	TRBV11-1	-	TGTGCCAGCAGCTCACTAATATTGGAGGGGAGATGGGGATACGAGCAGTACTTC	CASSSLILEGRWGYEQYF
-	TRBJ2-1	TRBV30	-	TGTGCCTGCGCCTCGAGCAGCCGATATGAGCAGTTCTTC	CACASSSRYEQFF
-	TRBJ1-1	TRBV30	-	TGTGCCTGGAGTTGGGCAGCAGAAGCTTTCTTT	CAWSWAAEAFF
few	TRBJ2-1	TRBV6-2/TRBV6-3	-	TGTGCCAGCAGTTCATACGACTGGGCTGGTGGCGATGAGCAGTTCTTC	CASSSYDWAGGDEQFF
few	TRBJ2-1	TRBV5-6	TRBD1	TGTGCCAGCAGCTTGGGACAGGGGTCTTTGAATGAGCAGTTCTTC	CASSLGQGSLNEQFF
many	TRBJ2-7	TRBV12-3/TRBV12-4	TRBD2	TGTGCCAGCAGACCTAGCGGAAGCTCCTACGAGCAGTACTTC	CASRPSGSSYEQYF
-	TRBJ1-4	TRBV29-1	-	TGCAGCGTTACTATACAGGGAAATGAAAAACTGTTTTTT	CSVTIQGNEKLFF
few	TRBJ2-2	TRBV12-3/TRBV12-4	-	TGTGCCAGCAGTCTGGGGACGGGGGCTGGCGGGGAGCTGTTTTTT	CASSLGTGAGGELFF
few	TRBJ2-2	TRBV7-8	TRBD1	TGTGCCAGCAGCTTAGCGTATAAGGGACAGGAAACAACCGGGGAGCTGTTTTTT	CASSLAYKGQETTGELFF
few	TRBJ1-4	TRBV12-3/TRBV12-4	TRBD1	TGTGCCAGCAGAACTTCCGGGACAGGTGGTGAAAAACTGTTTTTT	CASRTSGTGGEKLFF
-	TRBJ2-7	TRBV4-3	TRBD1	TGCGCCAGCAGCCTTCAGCCCACAGGGGACTACGAGCAGTACTTC	CASSLQPTGDYEQYF
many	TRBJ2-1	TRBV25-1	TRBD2	TGTGCCAGCAGGGCTGGCGGGAGAATGTATGAGCAGTTCTTC	CASRAGGRMYEQFF
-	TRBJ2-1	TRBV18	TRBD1	TGTGCCAGCTCACCAAGGGGGCCTCTTTCCTACAATGAGCAGTTCTTC	CASSPRGPLSYNEQFF
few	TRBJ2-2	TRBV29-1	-	TGCAGCGTTGTAAGCAACACCGGGGAGCTGTTTTTT	CSVVSNTGELFF
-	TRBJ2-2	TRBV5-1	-	TGCGCCAGCGCCGTCTTGTTGTTTGACGGGGAGCTGTTTTTT	CASAVLLFDGELFF
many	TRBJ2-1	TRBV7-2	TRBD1	TGTGCCAGCAGCGCGACTCCGGGACAGGGGCCGTTCTTC	CASSATPGQGPFF